The rows below give T cell receptor beta chains drawn from one sample of a study of T-cell reconstitution after alpha-beta-depleted transplantation in children. MiXCR was run by TCRdb on the PCR reads, yielding one entry per CDR3 protein. The sample yields 380,000 or so distinct CDR3 sequences, about an eighth seen once. The source material was PBMCs, sampled from the stem cell graft. All receptors come from a human donor who donated a stem cell graft to a child with Fanconi anemia. CDR3s include the opening cysteine and the closing phenylalanine or tryptophan. Fields, in order: CDR3 protein, CDR3 DNA, J gene, V gene, D gene, clone size. The D gene is left open where the match is weak. Some rows have no size entry. The others give once, few or many, or a class for an expanded clone.

CASSLKWGPESPLHF TGCGCCAGCAGCTTGAAGTGGGGGCCTGAGTCACCCCTCCACTTT TRBJ1-6 TRBV5-1 . .
CASSRTGSRYTF TGTGCCAGCAGTAGGACAGGGAGTCGCTACACCTTC TRBJ1-2 TRBV28 TRBD1 few
CASSPLEDNEQFF TGCGCCAGCAGCCCCCTAGAGGACAATGAGCAGTTCTTC TRBJ2-1 TRBV4-1 . .
CASTRDRANEQFF TGTGCCAGCACCAGGGACAGGGCCAATGAGCAGTTCTTC TRBJ2-1 TRBV12-3/TRBV12-4 TRBD1 .
CAISDEGKTEAFF TGTGCCATCAGTGATGAGGGAAAGACTGAAGCTTTCTTT TRBJ1-1 TRBV10-3 . few
CASSLGLAGASTDTQYF TGCGCCAGCAGCTTGGGACTAGCGGGGGCCAGCACAGATACGCAGTATTTT TRBJ2-3 TRBV5-1 TRBD2 few
CASSQGDRSTDTQYF TGCGCCAGCAGCCAAGGGGACCGAAGCACAGATACGCAGTATTTT TRBJ2-3 TRBV4-3 . few
CASSLIRGRGYTF TGTGCCAGCAGCTTAATCAGGGGACGGGGCTACACCTTC TRBJ1-2 TRBV7-6 . few
CASSGGDWFSYNEQFF TGTGCCAGCTCTGGGGGCGACTGGTTCTCCTACAATGAGCAGTTCTTC TRBJ2-1 TRBV12-3/TRBV12-4 . many
CASSAQVGQNEQFF TGTGCCAGCAGCGCCCAGGTGGGACAGAATGAGCAGTTCTTC TRBJ2-1 TRBV9 TRBD1 few
CASTAVRSYGYTF TGTGCCAGCACTGCCGTAAGGTCCTATGGCTACACCTTC TRBJ1-2 TRBV7-9 . .
CASSPNRNTGELFF TGTGCCAGCTCACCTAACCGGAACACCGGGGAGCTGTTTTTT TRBJ2-2 TRBV18 . many
CASSYSVSYEQYF TGTGCCAGCTCCTACAGCGTCTCCTACGAGCAGTACTTC TRBJ2-7 TRBV18 . few
CASRKSYEQYF TGTGCCAGCAGGAAGTCCTACGAGCAGTACTTC TRBJ2-7 TRBV2 . few
CASSPRGGPEAFF TGCGCCAGCAGCCCCCGGGGGGGCCCTGAAGCTTTCTTT TRBJ1-1 TRBV5-1 . many
CASSVDTGPHYGYTF TGTGCCAGCAGTGTTGATACAGGCCCCCACTATGGCTACACCTTC TRBJ1-2 TRBV12-3/TRBV12-4 . .
CASSFIGELFF TGTGCCAGCAGTTTCATCGGGGAGCTGTTTTTT TRBJ2-2 TRBV12-3/TRBV12-4 . many
CSARTGRLNTIYF TGCAGTGCTAGAACCGGGAGACTAAACACCATATATTTT TRBJ1-3 TRBV20-1 . .
CASSFGARNEQFF TGTGCCAGCAGCTTCGGGGCTCGCAATGAGCAGTTCTTC TRBJ2-1 TRBV5-6 . .
CASSWRDRETQYF TGTGCCAGCAGCTGGCGCGACAGAGAGACCCAGTACTTC TRBJ2-5 TRBV7-9 . .
CASSQDPGDRFNTF TGCGCCAGCAGCCAAGACCCCGGGGACAGGTTCAACACCTTC TRBJ1-2 TRBV4-3 TRBD1 .
CASSLRVATGELFF TGTGCCAGCAGCTTACGCGTGGCAACCGGGGAGCTGTTTTTT TRBJ2-2 TRBV7-9 . many
CASSSKYRDRVAYTEAFF TGTGCCAGCAGCTCCAAATATCGGGACAGGGTAGCTTACACTGAAGCTTTCTTT TRBJ1-1 TRBV5-5 TRBD1 .
CASEPGTGLNTEAFF TGTGCCAGCGAGCCTGGGACAGGCCTGAACACTGAAGCTTTCTTT TRBJ1-1 TRBV28 TRBD1 many
CASREGEGYEKLFF TGTGCCAGCAGGGAAGGAGAGGGGTATGAAAAACTGTTTTTT TRBJ1-4 TRBV6-1 . few
CASSLDARGSYNEQFF TGCGCCAGCAGCTTGGATGCCAGGGGTTCCTACAATGAGCAGTTCTTC TRBJ2-1 TRBV5-1 . .
CASSLDPGGAAGANVLTF TGTGCCAGCAGCTTAGATCCCGGGGGGGCCGCAGGGGCCAACGTCCTGACTTTC TRBJ2-6 TRBV11-2 TRBD2 few
CASSLFQGTYNEQFF TGTGCCAGCAGCCTATTTCAAGGGACGTACAATGAGCAGTTCTTC TRBJ2-1 TRBV14 . few
CASSETSSTDTQYF TGTGCCAGCAGTGAGACAAGTAGCACAGATACGCAGTATTTT TRBJ2-3 TRBV25-1 . many
CASSPGSTVHEQYF TGTGCCAGCAGCCCGGGTTCAACAGTCCACGAGCAGTACTTC TRBJ2-7 TRBV5-6 . .
CSARRFNYGYTF TGCAGTGCTAGGAGATTTAACTATGGCTACACCTTC TRBJ1-2 TRBV20-1 . few
CASGSGEMNTGELFF TGTGCCAGCGGTAGCGGGGAGATGAACACCGGGGAGCTGTTTTTT TRBJ2-2 TRBV27 TRBD2 few
CASSYSPDTLSTDTQYF TGTGCCAGCAGTTACTCGCCGGACACCCTGAGCACAGATACGCAGTATTTT TRBJ2-3 TRBV6-2/TRBV6-3 . .
CASSSSDRGHDGELFF TGTGCCAGCAGTTCCTCGGACAGGGGGCATGACGGGGAGCTGTTTTTT TRBJ2-2 TRBV28 TRBD1 many
CASTAGYGSPLHF TGTGCCAGTACGGCAGGGTACGGTTCACCCCTCCACTTT TRBJ1-6 TRBV19 . .
CASSEALGAIYGYTF TGTGCCAGCAGTGAAGCGCTTGGGGCGATCTATGGCTACACCTTC TRBJ1-2 TRBV2 . many
CASSLVGQGNYEQYF TGTGCCAGCAGCTTAGTTGGGCAGGGGAACTACGAGCAGTACTTC TRBJ2-7 TRBV7-6 . .
CASSLNQIWETQYF TGTGCCAGCAGCTTAAATCAAATCTGGGAGACCCAGTACTTC TRBJ2-5 TRBV7-2 . many
CASSWGAHQPQHF TGTGCCAGCAGCTGGGGGGCTCATCAGCCCCAGCATTTT TRBJ1-5 TRBV6-1 . .
CASSLEVTPETQYF TGTGCCAGCAGCTTGGAGGTCACGCCGGAGACCCAGTACTTC TRBJ2-5 TRBV5-5 . few
CASSDRDRGRNTEAFF TGTGCCAGCAGTGACCGGGACAGGGGGCGAAACACTGAAGCTTTCTTT TRBJ1-1 TRBV6-1 TRBD1 few
CASSFRDSHYNEQFF TGTGCCAGCTCTTTTAGGGACAGTCACTACAATGAGCAGTTCTTC TRBJ2-1 TRBV28 TRBD1 .
CAIRTTPTNTEAFF TGTGCCATCAGGACTACACCGACGAACACTGAAGCTTTCTTT TRBJ1-1 TRBV10-3 . .
CASSLATFGGGAYNEQFF TGTGCCAGCAGTTTAGCGACCTTCGGCGGGGGCGCTTACAATGAGCAGTTCTTC TRBJ2-1 TRBV12-3/TRBV12-4 . many
CASTRRSGTGGWSNQPQHF TGTGCCAGCACAAGGCGATCCGGGACAGGGGGTTGGAGCAATCAGCCCCAGCATTTT TRBJ1-5 TRBV12-3/TRBV12-4 TRBD1 few
CASNRDSDSPLHF TGTGCCAGCAATAGGGACTCAGATTCACCCCTCCACTTT TRBJ1-6 TRBV2 . few
CASSSPDRYYGYTF TGTGCCAGCAGCTCACCGGACCGATACTATGGCTACACCTTC TRBJ1-2 TRBV5-5 . few
CSAKLAGSALGQFF TGCAGCGCCAAACTCGCGGGGTCCGCGTTGGGGCAGTTCTTC TRBJ2-1 TRBV29-1 . many
CASSQGRGGNTDTQYF TGCGCCAGCAGCCAAGGACGAGGGGGGAATACAGATACGCAGTATTTT TRBJ2-3 TRBV4-3 . many
CASSRGRDRAADTQYF TGTGCCAGCAGCCGGGGCCGGGACAGGGCGGCAGATACGCAGTATTTT TRBJ2-3 TRBV5-8 TRBD1 few
CASGNGGSRTEAFF TGTGCCAGCGGGAATGGGGGCTCGCGCACTGAAGCTTTCTTT TRBJ1-1 TRBV27 . few
CASSLGAYTEAFF TGTGCCAGCAGTTTAGGGGCGTACACTGAAGCTTTCTTT TRBJ1-1 TRBV12-3/TRBV12-4 . many
CASSALVQNGEQYF TGTGCCAGCAGTGCCCTTGTCCAGAATGGCGAGCAGTACTTC TRBJ2-7 TRBV6-1 . .
CASGGILTGELFF TGTGCCAGTGGTGGAATCCTAACCGGGGAGCTGTTTTTT TRBJ2-2 TRBV19 . .